This entry describes one T cell receptor beta chain. Its antigen is not known. The germline gives CDR1 MGHRA, CDR2 YSYEKL. The CDR3 has 15 amino acids. V gave up 1 base and J gave up 7 bases, with 13 bases separating them. This record comes from a study of cytomegalovirus exposure and HLA in healthy donors. With 60 Vbeta and 13 Jbeta primers, the PCR was carried out. Clones were sequenced by immunoSEQ multiplex PCR, and TCRdb holds only the in-frame ones, with some missing. Among about 140,000 clones listed, around four fifths were seen once. Points from the study as a whole: On later analysis, the bulk of CMV-associated TCR beta chains appeared to be HLA-restricted. Many donors carried some public TCRs, although rarity characterized most TCR sequences.

The sequence came from a female donor in good health and CMV-seronegative. J is TRBJ2-2 and V is TRBV4-1; D is possibly TRBD2 (5 bases). The sample taken for sequencing was PBMCs. CDR3 sequence: CASSQGDYRSGELFF. As DNA, the CDR3 is TGCGCCAGCAGCCAAGGCGACTACCGGAGCGGGGAGCTGTTTTTT.